This TCR beta chain derives from a study of blood T cells in healthy people across ages. This clonotype has more than one count but fewer than ten. What it binds is unknown. The donors, aged 6 to 90, were healthy Caucasians from Russia. Every participating donor contributed about 10 milliliters of peripheral blood through a draw. They isolated at least 7 million PBMCs from each sample. Study-level results: Naive and antigen-experienced cells could not be conclusively compared, given unsorted PBMCs.

The germline CDR1 and CDR2 sequences are SGHVS and FQNEAQ. The V end lost 1 base, the J end lost 2 bases, and 14 bases lay between the germline ends. The CDR3 sequence is 16 residues long. Primed by a sample-barcoded 5' primer and a J-beta primer mix, a second PCR proceeded for about 7 to 12 cycles. One entry per CDR3 protein, called by TCRdb with MiXCR from the 5' RACE reads. The table has around 970,000 distinct CDR3 sequences, roughly 51% seen once. The TCR sequence derives from a woman in her sixties in good health. This chain links TRBV7-8 with TRBJ2-5; tentatively, D is TRBD2 (7 bases). Sample: blood. CDR3 DNA: TGTGCCAGCAGCTTAGTTGGGGGGGCTGGGCAAGAGACCCAGTACTTC. Translation: CASSLVGGAGQETQYF. Using reference TRBV7-8 and TRBJ2-5 for the parts outside the CDR3, the full variable domain is GAGVSQSPRYKVAKRGQDVALRCDPISGHVSLFWYQQALGQGPEFLTYFQNEAQLDKSGLPSDRFFAERPEGSVSTLKIQRTQQEDSAVYLCASSLVGGAGQETQYFGPGTRLLVL.